The 9 T cell receptor beta chains below come from one sample, sequenced in a study of PD-1 blockade in classical Hodgkin lymphoma. The data were produced by immunoSEQ multiplex PCR, yet TCRdb's version contains in-frame clones alone and is incomplete. The sample records tens of thousands of clones, 85% to 90% being singletons. Relapse after autologous stem cell transplantation occurred in every patient, and brentuximab vedotin exposure varied. The sequences come from peripheral blood mononuclear cells (PBMCs), collected at baseline. All receptors come from a human donor with classical Hodgkin lymphoma.

This chain links TRBV27 with TRBJ1-6, with D tentatively TRBD1 (6 bases). Germline V CDR1 and CDR2: MNHEY, SMNVEV (reference sequence). The ends were cut back, 6 bases at V and 1 base at J, with 10 bases in the middle. There are 15 residues in the CDR3. The CDR3: CASRLQGSYNSPLHF. The CDR3 DNA sequence: TGTGCCAGCAGACTACAGGGTTCCTATAATTCACCCCTCCACTTT.

The gene calls are TRBV2 and TRBJ2-3, with 7 bases aligning to TRBD2. The CDR3 consists of 15 residues. Germline CDR1 and CDR2: SNHLY and FYNNEI. Germline trimming cut 3 bases from V and 2 bases from J; bases unmatched to any gene: 5. The DNA for the CDR3 is TGTGCCAGCAGTGAGGGGGGGTTTCCCACAGATACGCAGTATTTT. As protein: CASSEGGFPTDTQYF. Complete variable domain (other parts from reference TRBV2 and TRBJ2-3): EPEVTQTPSHQVTQMGQEVILRCVPISNHLYFYWYRQILGQKVEFLVSFYNNEISEKSEIFDDQFSVERPDGSNFTLKIRSTKLEDSAMYFCASSEGGFPTDTQYFGPGTRLTVL.

The V gene is TRBV6-5, the J gene TRBJ1-1, with D possibly being TRBD1 (6 bases). V was shortened by 5 bases and J by 3 bases, with 16 bases between the two germline ends. The CDR3 consists of 15 residues. CDR1 is MNHEY and CDR2 is SVGAGI in the germline V gene. Here the CDR3 reads CASSIADRIDTEAFF. Written as DNA, the CDR3 is TGTGCCAGCAGTATCGCGGACAGAATCGACACTGAAGCTTTCTTT.

The V gene is TRBV5-1, the J gene TRBJ2-2; D call uncertain. The germline gives CDR1 SGHRS, CDR2 YFSETQ. With 1 base removed from V and 3 bases from J, the gap between germline ends came to 10 bases. There are 15 residues in the CDR3. The CDR3 is CASSLQLPHTGELFF. CDR3 DNA sequence: TGCGCCAGCAGCTTGCAACTGCCCCACACCGGGGAGCTGTTTTTT.

The chain carries TRBV5-1 and TRBJ2-2, with 7 bases fitting TRBD2. Germline values: CDR1 SGHRS, CDR2 YFSETQ. This CDR3 has 15 amino acids. V was pared by 7 bases and J by 2 bases, with 8 bases of the junction left unmatched. The CDR3 DNA sequence: TGCGCCAGCTTTCCCCTAGCGGTTAACACCGGGGAGCTGTTTTTT. Residues: CASFPLAVNTGELFF.

This clone was observed a few times. The V call is TRBV5-1, the J call TRBJ2-2; 8 nucleotides line up with TRBD1. V was clipped by 2 bases and J by 0 bases; unmatched bases: 0. This CDR3 contains 15 residues. Germline CDR1 SGHRS, CDR2 YFSETQ. CDR3 bases: TGCGCCAGCAGCTTACAGGGGGCGAACACCGGGGAGCTGTTTTTT. Amino acids: CASSLQGANTGELFF.

The chain links TRBV7-9 to TRBJ2-1, with 12 bases identical to TRBD2. Losses at the gene ends were 4 bases for V and 9 bases for J; bases not matched to a gene: 4. Looked up from germline, CDR1 is SEHNR and CDR2 is FQNEAQ (reference sequence). The CDR3 totals 14 residues. CDR3 region: CASSSSGGVGEQFF. The CDR3, as DNA: TGTGCCAGCAGCTCTAGCGGGGGGGTTGGTGAGCAGTTCTTC.

The V and J genes are TRBV10-1 and TRBJ2-3; D is perhaps TRBD2 (7 bases). This CDR3 is 15 amino acids long. Trimming cost V 5 bases and J 2 bases, with 14 bases left between them. Looked up from germline, CDR1 is WNHNN and CDR2 is SYGVQD (reference sequence). CDR3 nucleotide sequence: TGCGCCAGCAGTTGGGGGGGGGCCGTCACAGATACGCAGTATTTT. It encodes CASSWGGAVTDTQYF.

The chain has TRBV5-6 and TRBJ1-2; D is ambiguous. This CDR3 comprises 11 residues. Germline-derived CDR1 and CDR2 are SGHDT and YYEEEE. Trimming removed 1 base from V and 8 bases from J, with 6 bases in between. CDR3 coding DNA: TGTGCCAGCAGCTTGACCGGAGGCTACACCTTC. This codes for CASSLTGGYTF.